This T cell receptor beta chain was identified in a study of blood T cell repertoires in COVID-19. Trimming cost V 0 bases and J 0 bases; bases outside gene matches: 5. The CDR3 has 16 residues. Germline V gene sequence: CDR1 SGHRS, CDR2 YFSETQ. Profiling relied on immunoSEQ multiplex PCR, and the TCRdb table lists in-frame clones only, not all of them. In the table there are under 200,000 clones, 79% of which are singletons. This TCR was recovered from an older woman with COVID-19, enrolled during active disease. The chain recombines TRBV5-1 with TRBJ1-1; 7 bases fit TRBD1. The sequencing input was peripheral blood. This CDR3 is CASSLGSGGLNTEAFF. The CDR3 DNA sequence: TGCGCCAGCAGCTTGGGGTCAGGGGGTTTGAACACTGAAGCTTTCTTT.